This T cell receptor (beta chain) comes out of a study of shared clonotypes between healthy human individuals. Sequencing was performed with immunoSEQ multiplex PCR; in TCRdb, only in-frame clones are kept and a portion is missing. Of 1,500,000 or so clones detected, just under 99% appear once; the ten largest clones hold roughly 0.36%. This CDR3 has 14 residues. V shed 1 base and J shed 3 bases, with 10 bases lying between them. The germline CDR1 and CDR2 sequences are SGHRS and YFSETQ. The receptor was derived from a man younger than 45 in good health. The sequenced sample was naive CD4+ T cells sorted from blood. Subset in this sample: CD45RA+ positively selected. The V call is TRBV5-1, the J call TRBJ1-1; D gene uncertain. The CDR3 coding sequence is TGCGCCAGCAGCTTGTCTACAATAGACACTGAAGCTTTCTTT. Translating it yields CASSLSTIDTEAFF.